The TCR beta chain described here comes from a study of Graves' ophthalmopathy and Graves' hyperthyroidism. Study outcomes and limitations: Cross-validated, the 13-signature model showed 87.88%/81.08% sensitivity/specificity, and 80%/75% in the test set. It was with about 71% sensitivity and about 73% specificity that the model predicted ophthalmopathy progression.

Amplification targeted the TCR beta CDR3 regions, with RNA transcripts as the source material. HTBI-primed RT-PCR formed the first round, and a multiplex PCR formed the second. One entry per CDR3 protein, called by TCRdb with MiXCR from the multiplex PCR reads. The sample holds 500,000 to 700,000 distinct CDR3 sequences; 22% are singletons and the top ten take approximately 7%. This clonotype came up a few times. Its target is not known. Sequenced input: peripheral blood. This TCR was recovered from a woman under 30 with stable Graves' hyperthyroidism. Some clones in this sample may be carry-over from other donors' samples.

CDR3 protein: CSALNNEQYF. The CDR3 bases are TGCAGTGCTTTGAATAACGAGCAGTACTTC. The V call is TRBV20-1, the J call TRBJ2-7; D is undetermined. The V gene lost 5 bases and the J gene lost 5 bases, with 7 bases spanning the gap. CDR3 size: 10 residues. The germline V gene has CDR1 DFQATT and CDR2 SNEGSKA (reference sequence).